Below, one T cell receptor (beta chain) is given with its context. There are 14 residues in the CDR3. Losses at the gene ends were 3 bases for V and 9 bases for J; bases not matched to a gene: 11. Germline loops: CDR1 KGHSH, CDR2 LQKENI. The entry originates in a study of shared clonotypes between healthy human individuals. Every subset's genomic DNA went evenly onto several immunoSEQ plates. The data were produced by immunoSEQ multiplex PCR, yet TCRdb's version contains in-frame clones alone and is incomplete. In the table there are roughly 640,000 clones, more than 95% of which are singletons. The sample taken for sequencing was naive CD4+ T cells sorted from blood. Subset: CD45RA+ positively selected. The gene calls are TRBV18 and TRBJ2-7; 7 bases match TRBD1. The sequence was obtained from a woman aged 25 to 39 in good health. In nucleotides, the CDR3 is TGTGCCAGCTCACCCAGTGACAGGGAGTTCGGGCAGTACTTC. Amino acid sequence: CASSPSDREFGQYF.